This note documents a single T cell receptor beta chain sequence. Its antigen is unidentified. These data come from a study of human T cells and chemical hapten exposure. As for the study in general: Mainly, slight library volume differences in the pool made TCR yields vary. Whole-study findings and limits: With DPC sensitization, TCRs exceeding 1 in 1000 frequency showed no change.

This CDR3 contains 13 residues. Germline CDR1 ENHRY, CDR2 SYGVKD. The V gene lost 8 bases and the J gene lost 2 bases, with 13 bases spanning the gap. Time point here: healthy volunteer bleed at 2 weeks. The template was total RNA from unfractionated whole blood. Unique molecular identifiers were attached to individual cDNA molecules within the library. From the RACE reads, TCRdb called clonotypes with MiXCR, one entry per CDR3 protein. The data contain about 130,000 distinct CDR3 sequences, approximately 9.5% of them seen just once; the ten biggest clones take up 1.5% to 2%. The chain carries TRBV10-3 and TRBJ2-7; D might be TRBD1 (6 bases). The source material was whole blood. This TCR was sampled from a male donor in good health. Some clones in this sample may be carry-over from other donors' samples. CDR3 nucleotide sequence: TGTGCCATCGGTTCGGACAGCACCTACGAGCAGTACTTC. Translation: CAIGSDSTYEQYF.